What follows describes a single T cell receptor (beta chain). This record belongs to a study of shared clonotypes between healthy human individuals. Here immunoSEQ multiplex PCR was the method, and the copy in TCRdb shows in-frame clones only, minus some. Counted here are 1,400,000 or so clones, 98% occurring once; the ten biggest clones make up around 0.38%. What was sequenced was naive CD4+ T cells sorted from blood. Documented subset: CD45RA+ positively selected. The TCR was taken from a man aged 25-45 years in good health.

The CDR3 DNA reads TGTGCCAGCAAGTTGGGCAGGGGGCGAACCGGGGAGCTGTTTTTT. Residues: CASKLGRGRTGELFF. The rearrangement links TRBV2 to TRBJ2-2, with 8 bases identical to TRBD1. This CDR3 comprises 15 residues. V shed 7 bases, J shed 5 bases, and the junction held 9 bases outside the gene matches. Germline V lookup: CDR1 SNHLY, CDR2 FYNNEI.